This T cell receptor beta chain was recorded in a study of control samples from healthy donors and cancer patients. Sequencing was performed with immunoSEQ multiplex PCR; in TCRdb, only in-frame clones are kept and a portion is missing. The sample lists 90,000 to 150,000 clones, approximately 88% occurring once. Per germline, CDR1 LGHNA and CDR2 YSLEER. J gave up 5 bases and V 2 bases, and 15 bases lay outside the gene matches. The CDR3 consists of 18 residues. The rearrangement uses TRBV4-3 and TRBJ1-1; TRBD1 agrees at 9 bases. The clonotype originates from a man in his forties in good health. Material for sequencing was blood. Here the CDR3 DNA reads TGCGCCAGCAGCCAAAGCGTTTTAGGGACAGGGACGGGAACTGAAGCTTTCTTT. Translation gives CASSQSVLGTGTGTEAFF.